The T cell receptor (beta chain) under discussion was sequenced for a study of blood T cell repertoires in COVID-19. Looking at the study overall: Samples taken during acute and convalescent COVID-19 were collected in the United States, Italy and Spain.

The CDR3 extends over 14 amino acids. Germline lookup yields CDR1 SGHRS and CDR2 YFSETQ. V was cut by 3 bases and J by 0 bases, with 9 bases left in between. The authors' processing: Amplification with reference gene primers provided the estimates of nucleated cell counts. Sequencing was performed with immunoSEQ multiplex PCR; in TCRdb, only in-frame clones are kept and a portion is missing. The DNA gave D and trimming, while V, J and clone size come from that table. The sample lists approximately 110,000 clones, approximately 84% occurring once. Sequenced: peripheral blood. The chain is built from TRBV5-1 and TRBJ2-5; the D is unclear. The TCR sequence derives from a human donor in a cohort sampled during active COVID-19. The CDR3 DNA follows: TGCGCCAGCAGCTCCGCCGAGCACCAAGAGACCCAGTACTTC. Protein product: CASSSAEHQETQYF. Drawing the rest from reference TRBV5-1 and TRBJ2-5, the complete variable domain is KAGVTQTPRYLIKTRGQQVTLSCSPISGHRSVSWYQQTPGQGLQFLFEYFSETQRNKGNFPGRFSGRQFSNSRSEMNVSTLELGDSALYLCASSSAEHQETQYFGPGTRLLVL.